These 24 T cell receptor beta chains originate from one sample sequenced in a study of blood T cells in healthy people across ages. Combining a sample-barcoded 5' primer with a J-beta primer mix, a second PCR ran for roughly 7 to 11 cycles. TCRdb reprocessed the 5' RACE reads via MiXCR and lists one record per CDR3 protein. Of about 1.5 million distinct CDR3 sequences in the sample, 42% were seen once. The specimen sequenced was blood. Receptors were obtained from a woman between 18 and 29 years old in good health.

J is TRBJ2-5 and V is TRBV4-1; 11 bases fit TRBD2. The junction had 7 bases not matched to a gene; V was cut back by 4 bases and J by 0 bases. The length of the CDR3 is 17 residues. Germline V gene sequence: CDR1 MGHRA, CDR2 YSYEKL. The CDR3 bases are TGCGCCAGCAGCCCAGGACTAGCGGGTTCGTACCAAGAGACCCAGTACTTC. This encodes CASSPGLAGSYQETQYF.

The chain couples TRBV27 to TRBJ2-7, with D perhaps TRBD1 (5 bases). The CDR3 length is 15 residues. Germline V lookup: CDR1 MNHEY, CDR2 SMNVEV (reference sequence). Trimming took off 5 bases at V and 0 bases at J, with 14 bases between the two ends. Here the CDR3 reads CASSIDSDSSYEQYF. CDR3 DNA: TGTGCCAGCAGTATCGACAGCGACAGCTCCTACGAGCAGTACTTC.

The CDR3, as DNA: TGCAGCGTTGAGGGGACAGGGGTAGGATATGGCTACACCTTC. It codes for CSVEGTGVGYGYTF. The chain has TRBV29-1 and TRBJ1-2; TRBD1 matches at 10 bases. The CDR3 spans 14 residues. Germline CDR1 is SQVTM and CDR2 is ANQGSEA. Unmatched junction bases numbered 6, after V lost 3 bases and J lost 5 bases.

The V and J genes are TRBV20-1 and TRBJ2-2; 7 nucleotides agree with TRBD2. The CDR3 sequence is 14 residues long. In germline, CDR1 is DFQATT, CDR2 SNEGSKA (reference sequence). V was clipped by 3 bases and J by 5 bases; unmatched bases: 6. The CDR3 spells CSASFTGGTGELFF. The CDR3 DNA is TGCAGTGCTAGCTTTACCGGGGGGACCGGGGAGCTGTTTTTT.

This clonotype was counted between two and nine times. The chain is built from TRBV6-1 and TRBJ1-1; D unresolved. The CDR3 is 15 residues long. The germline V gene has CDR1 MNHNS and CDR2 SASEGT. V was shortened by 6 bases and J by 4 bases, with 18 bases between the two germline ends. The CDR3: CASSLLIQRVTEAFF. DNA of the CDR3: TGTGCCAGCAGCCTCCTTATTCAGAGGGTCACTGAAGCTTTCTTT.

The V call is TRBV5-1, the J call TRBJ2-1; 9 bases match TRBD1. The J call may be mistaken, given a closer DNA end match to TRBJ2-7. From germline, CDR1 is SGHRS and CDR2 YFSETQ. The CDR3 has 16 amino acids. Here the CDR3 reads CASSVSGQGSYNEQYF. CDR3 bases: TGCGCCAGCAGCGTCTCGGGACAGGGATCCTACAATGAGCAGTACTTC.

The chain carries TRBV7-2 and TRBJ2-1; no clear D. Trimming took off 5 bases at V and 9 bases at J, with 8 bases between the two ends. This CDR3 region has 11 residues. Germline V lookup: CDR1 SGHTA, CDR2 FQGNSA. DNA for the CDR3: TGTGCCAGCAGCCGTCAACTTGAGCAGTTCTTC. Translation: CASSRQLEQFF.

A few counts support this clonotype. The chain combines TRBV7-9 with TRBJ2-6, with D unclear. CDR3 size: 15 residues. Trimming stripped 5 bases from V and 3 bases from J, with 11 bases between. Germline V gene lookup returns CDR1 SEHNR and CDR2 FQNEAQ (reference sequence). CDR3 nucleotides: TGTGCCAGCAGCCAAGCCGGTTTTGGGGCCAACGTCCTGACTTTC. Amino acid sequence: CASSQAGFGANVLTF.

The V gene is TRBV7-9, the J gene TRBJ1-2, with 7 nucleotides matching TRBD1. The J segment lost 2 bases and the V segment lost 5 bases, leaving 5 bases of the junction unmatched. In germline, CDR1 is SEHNR, CDR2 FQNEAQ (reference sequence). This CDR3 is 14 amino acids long. In DNA form, the CDR3 reads TGTGCCAGCAGCCCTCCGACAGGGAACTATGGCTACACCTTC. Translation gives CASSPPTGNYGYTF.

This clonotype occurred many times. The chain uses TRBV11-2 and TRBJ2-5; D possibly corresponds to TRBD1 (5 bases). The CDR3 totals 14 residues. Trimming removed 5 bases from V and 0 bases from J, with 10 bases in between. Germline loops: CDR1 SGHAT, CDR2 FQNNGV. CDR3 coding DNA: TGTGCCAGCAGCCCGACAGTTCACCAAGAGACCCAGTACTTC. Its protein product is CASSPTVHQETQYF.

The rearrangement uses TRBV5-1 and TRBJ1-2; no clear D gene. With 2 bases removed from V and 1 base from J, the gap between germline ends came to 12 bases. Per the germline V gene, CDR1 is SGHRS and CDR2 is YFSETQ. The length of the CDR3 is 15 residues. The DNA of the CDR3 is TGCGCCAGCAGCTTATGGGAAGCAGTTAACTATGGCTACACCTTC. Translation: CASSLWEAVNYGYTF.

A few counts support this clonotype. This chain links TRBV15 with TRBJ2-5, with TRBD2 matching over 12 bases. Germline V gene lookup returns CDR1 LNHNV and CDR2 YYDKDF (reference sequence). Germline trimming cut 6 bases from V and 3 bases from J; bases unmatched to any gene: 14. This CDR3 is built from 18 residues. In nucleotides, the CDR3 is TGTGCCACCAGAAGGACTAGCGGGGTGAACCTTGACAAAGAGACCCAGTACTTC. It translates to CATRRTSGVNLDKETQYF.

The rearrangement joins TRBV12-3 or TRBV12-4 to TRBJ2-5, with D perhaps being TRBD1 or TRBD2 (5 bases each). There are 14 residues in the CDR3. Trimming took off 6 bases at V and 11 bases at J, with 22 bases between the two ends. The CDR3 bases are TGTGCCAGCAGGCCGGGACCAGAATACAATGAGCAGTACTTC. Its protein product is CASRPGPEYNEQYF.

The chain employs TRBV12-3 or TRBV12-4 and TRBJ1-2; TRBD1 matches 7 bases. CDR3 length: 13 residues. V shed 4 bases and J 6 bases; nucleotides not matched to a gene: 5. The CDR3 DNA follows: TGTGCCAGCAGTTCGAGCGACAGGGATGGCTACACCTTC. It encodes CASSSSDRDGYTF.

CDR3 sequence (DNA): TGTGCCAGCAGCTTATCGGGACAGCCCCTTTACGAGCAGTACTTC. Its translation is CASSLSGQPLYEQYF. This chain joins TRBV5-6 and TRBJ2-7; 7 bases are a match to TRBD1. Germline CDR1 is SGHDT and CDR2 is YYEEEE. The junction had 9 bases not matched to a gene; V was cut back by 2 bases and J by 4 bases. The CDR3 sequence is 15 residues long.

J is TRBJ2-7 and V is TRBV4-1, with 8 bases aligning to TRBD1. V trimming: 4 bases; J trimming: 2 bases; junction bases outside the gene matches: 4. CDR1 MGHRA and CDR2 YSYEKL come from the germline V gene. The CDR3 totals 14 residues. CDR3 region: CASSPGQDAYEQYF. In DNA form, the CDR3 reads TGCGCCAGCAGCCCGGGACAGGACGCCTACGAGCAGTACTTC.

This clonotype was counted a few times. The chain joins TRBV7-9 to TRBJ2-3; D is perhaps TRBD2 (7 bases). CDR3 length: 15 amino acids. V dropped 4 bases and J dropped 6 bases, with 17 bases sitting between them. Germline V gives CDR1 SEHNR, CDR2 FQNEAQ (reference sequence). The CDR3 sequence is CASSWGAGAMDTQYF. The DNA for the CDR3 is TGTGCCAGCAGCTGGGGGGCGGGAGCTATGGATACGCAGTATTTT.

The gene calls are TRBV15 and TRBJ2-3; D may match TRBD1 or TRBD2 (5 bases each). The CDR3 contains 15 residues. Germline-derived CDR1 and CDR2 are LNHNV and YYDKDF (reference sequence). With 2 bases removed from V and 0 bases from J, the gap between germline ends came to 9 bases. The CDR3 here is CATSRYGTSTDTQYF. CDR3 coding DNA: TGTGCCACCAGCAGATACGGGACGAGCACAGATACGCAGTATTTT.

The chain has TRBV29-1 and TRBJ2-5; D perhaps matches TRBD1 (6 bases). The CDR3 has 13 residues. Per germline, CDR1 SQVTM and CDR2 ANQGSEA. V dropped 3 bases and J dropped 0 bases, with 8 bases sitting between them. DNA of the CDR3: TGCAGCGTTGATCAGGGGAACCAAGAGACCCAGTACTTC. The encoded protein is CSVDQGNQETQYF.

The chain joins TRBV20-1 to TRBJ2-3, with D maybe TRBD1 (5 bases). Germline assignment: CDR1 DFQATT and CDR2 SNEGSKA (reference sequence). V lost 6 bases and J 2 bases, leaving 15 bases between the germline ends. The CDR3 totals 14 residues. The CDR3 DNA reads TGCAGTGCCCTAGGGGCCTCATCCACAGATACGCAGTATTTT. Its protein is CSALGASSTDTQYF.

The chain is built from TRBV2 and TRBJ2-1; TRBD2 aligns across 10 bases. CDR3 length: 16 residues. J gave up 6 bases and V 3 bases, and 8 bases lay outside the gene matches. Germline lookup yields CDR1 SNHLY and CDR2 FYNNEI. DNA of the CDR3: TGTGCCAGCAGTGACCTAGCGGGAGACTTAGGCAATGAGCAGTTCTTC. Its translation: CASSDLAGDLGNEQFF.

The V gene is TRBV5-4, the J gene TRBJ2-3; no clear D. Trimming shortened V by 1 base and J by 0 bases, and 9 bases separated the two germline ends. The CDR3 consists of 15 residues. Germline values: CDR1 SGHNT, CDR2 YYREEE (reference sequence). DNA of the CDR3: TGTGCCAGCAGCTTGTTGGCTCTTAGCACAGATACGCAGTATTTT. This codes for CASSLLALSTDTQYF.

This clonotype was seen a handful of times. V and J are TRBV5-1 and TRBJ2-3; D remains ambiguous. The CDR3 length is 15 residues. V lost 3 bases and J 0 bases, leaving 11 bases between the germline ends. Per germline, CDR1 SGHRS and CDR2 YFSETQ. In nucleotides, the CDR3 is TGCGCCAGCAGCTCTGTGGGGTATAGCACAGATACGCAGTATTTT. It codes for CASSSVGYSTDTQYF.

The genes are TRBV4-3 and TRBJ1-2; 10 nucleotides line up with TRBD1. Per the germline V gene, CDR1 is LGHNA and CDR2 is YSLEER. Unmatched junction bases numbered 7, after V lost 3 bases and J lost 6 bases. CDR3 length: 15 residues. The CDR3 is CASSHGTGVTNGYTF. CDR3 nucleotide sequence: TGCGCCAGCAGCCACGGGACAGGGGTTACAAATGGCTACACCTTC.